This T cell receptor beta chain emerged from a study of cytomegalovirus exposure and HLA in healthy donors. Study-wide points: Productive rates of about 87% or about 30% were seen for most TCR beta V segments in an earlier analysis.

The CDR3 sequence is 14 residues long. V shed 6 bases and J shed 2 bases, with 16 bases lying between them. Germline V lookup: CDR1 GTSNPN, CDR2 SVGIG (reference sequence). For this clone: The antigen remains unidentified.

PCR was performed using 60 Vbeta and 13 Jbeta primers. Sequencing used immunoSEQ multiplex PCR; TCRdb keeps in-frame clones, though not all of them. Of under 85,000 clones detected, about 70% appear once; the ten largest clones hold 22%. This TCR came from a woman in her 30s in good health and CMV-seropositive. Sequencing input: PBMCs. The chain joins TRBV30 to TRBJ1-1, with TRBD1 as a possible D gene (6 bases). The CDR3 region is CACRQRTANTEAFF. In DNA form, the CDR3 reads TGTGCCTGCCGCCAGCGGACAGCTAACACTGAAGCTTTCTTT.